These T cell receptor beta chains were read from a single sample in a study of cytomegalovirus exposure and HLA in healthy donors. Method: immunoSEQ multiplex PCR; TCRdb's copy keeps in-frame clones and lacks some. The table records 140,000 or so clones, 88% of them present only once. The sample taken for sequencing was PBMCs. These receptors originate from a woman in her forties in good health and CMV-seronegative. Both conserved end residues are part of each CDR3. Fields, in order: D gene, clone size, V gene, J gene, CDR3 length, CDR3 protein, CDR3 DNA. The D gene is left open where the match is weak. Only part of the rows carry a size: once, few, many, or a class if the clone is expanded.

>TRBD1|-|TRBV7-9|TRBJ2-7|15
CSSSLGGTGGNEQYF
TGTTCCAGCAGCTTAGGGGGGACAGGGGGCAACGAGCAGTACTTC
>TRBD1|once|TRBV16|TRBJ2-2|16
CASSQRGGRNTGELFF
TGTGCCAGCAGCCAAAGAGGGGGCCGAAACACCGGGGAGCTGTTTTTT
>-|-|TRBV2|TRBJ1-3|13
CASFRRPGNTIYF
TGTGCCAGCTTCAGGCGCCCTGGAAACACCATATATTTT
>-|-|TRBV10-3|TRBJ1-1|12
CAISDGREMAFF
TGTGCCATCAGTGACGGGCGGGAGATGGCTTTCTTT
>-|-|TRBV5-5|TRBJ2-2|13
CASSPYNTGELFF
TGTGCCAGCAGCCCCTACAACACCGGGGAGCTGTTTTTT
>TRBD2|-|TRBV18|TRBJ2-3|15
CASSPTAGGTDTQYF
TGTGCCAGCTCACCCACAGCGGGAGGCACAGATACGCAGTATTTT
>-|few|TRBV6-1|TRBJ1-5|15
CASSEGLKLNQPQHF
TGTGCCAGCAGTGAAGGACTCAAACTTAATCAGCCCCAGCATTTT
>TRBD1|-|TRBV6-5|TRBJ2-7|14
CATARTGLSFGQYF
TGTGCCACCGCGCGGACAGGTTTGAGCTTCGGGCAGTACTTC
>-|-|TRBV7-9|TRBJ2-7|13
CSSSFVSSYEQYF
TGTTCCAGCAGCTTCGTCAGCTCCTACGAGCAGTACTTC
>TRBD2|-|TRBV7-8|TRBJ2-7|15
CASRPTSGRSYEQYF
TGTGCCAGCAGACCTACTAGCGGGAGGTCCTACGAGCAGTACTTC
>-|-|TRBV5-1|TRBJ2-5|15
CASRVGAGFQETQYF
TGCGCCAGTCGGGTGGGGGCCGGCTTCCAAGAGACCCAGTACTTC
>TRBD1|-|TRBV7-6|TRBJ1-4|16
CASSSTGEYTNEKLFF
TGTGCCAGCAGCTCAACAGGGGAGTACACTAATGAAAAACTGTTTTTT
>TRBD2|-|TRBV15|TRBJ2-7|16
CATSRDWGRASYEQYF
TGTGCCACCAGCAGAGATTGGGGGAGGGCCTCCTACGAGCAGTACTTC
>TRBD1|-|TRBV28|TRBJ2-7|13
CASQTGGAYEQYF
TGTGCCAGCCAGACAGGGGGGGCCTACGAGCAGTACTTC
>-|-|TRBV27|TRBJ2-7|13
CASSLGGLVEQYF
TGTGCCAGCAGTTTGGGAGGCCTCGTCGAGCAGTACTTC
>-|few|TRBV29-1|TRBJ1-1|12
CSVVGQNTEAFF
TGCAGCGTTGTGGGACAGAACACTGAAGCTTTCTTT
>-|-|TRBV5-1|TRBJ2-3|14
CACRSSLSTDTQYF
TGCGCCTGCCGGTCGTCGCTTTCCACAGATACGCAGTATTTT
>TRBD2|once|TRBV5-6|TRBJ2-7|15
CASSLPGLAGHEQYF
TGTGCCAGCAGCCTACCGGGACTAGCGGGACACGAGCAGTACTTC
>TRBD2|-|TRBV27|TRBJ2-7|14
CASSARTSGREQYF
TGTGCCAGCAGTGCCCGGACTAGCGGGCGAGAGCAGTACTTC
>-|-|TRBV7-2|TRBJ1-5|13
CASSLAPGQPQHF
TGTGCCAGCAGCTTAGCGCCAGGTCAGCCCCAGCATTTT
>TRBD2|-|TRBV7-9|TRBJ2-2|17
CASSGSGGAVSTGELFF
TGTGCCAGCAGCGGTTCGGGGGGGGCGGTTTCGACCGGGGAGCTGTTTTTT
>-|-|TRBV19|TRBJ1-1|13
CASMPVMNTEAFF
TGTGCCAGTATGCCAGTCATGAACACTGAAGCTTTCTTT
>TRBD2|once|TRBV4-1|TRBJ2-1|14
CASSDAGTIYEQFF
TGCGCCAGCAGCGACGCCGGGACTATCTATGAGCAGTTCTTC
>TRBD2|-|TRBV5-1|TRBJ2-1|15
CASSGPSGLNNEQFF
TGCGCCAGCAGCGGCCCTAGCGGGCTGAACAATGAGCAGTTCTTC
>-|-|TRBV6-5|TRBJ1-5|13
CASSSRGNQPQHF
TGTGCCAGCAGTTCACGAGGAAATCAGCCCCAGCATTTT
>TRBD1|-|TRBV7-6|TRBJ1-5|13
CASSLGDSQPQHF
TGTGCCAGCAGCTTAGGGGACAGTCAGCCCCAGCATTTT
>-|-|TRBV5-1|TRBJ2-7|12
CASSFQGYEQYF
TGCGCCAGCAGCTTTCAGGGCTACGAGCAGTACTTC
>TRBD1|-|TRBV29-1|TRBJ1-2|13
CSVEPTGGYGYTF
TGCAGCGTTGAACCGACAGGGGGCTATGGCTACACCTTC
>-|-|TRBV7-9|TRBJ2-1|15
CASSPIRGSYNEQFF
TGTGCCAGCAGCCCGATAAGGGGCTCCTACAATGAGCAGTTCTTC
>-|-|TRBV10-3|TRBJ1-2|12
CAITGDNYGYTF
TGTGCCATCACGGGGGATAACTATGGCTACACCTTC
>TRBD1|-|TRBV7-9|TRBJ1-6|16
CSSSLTGTGESPPLHF
TGTTCCAGCAGCCTGACCGGGACAGGAGAGAGTCCACCCCTCCACTTT
>-|-|TRBV7-2|TRBJ1-5|13
CASSLGYDQPQHF
TGTGCCAGCAGCTTGGGCTACGATCAGCCCCAGCATTTT
>TRBD1|once|TRBV28|TRBJ2-5|16
CASSYAGTGDQETQYF
TGTGCCAGCAGTTACGCCGGGACAGGGGACCAAGAGACCCAGTACTTC
>-|-|TRBV6-4|TRBJ2-3|16
CASSGDPGGSTDTQYF
TGTGCCAGCAGTGGTGACCCAGGGGGGTCCACAGATACGCAGTATTTT
>-|-|TRBV6-5|TRBJ1-3|14
CASSTAGSGNTIYF
TGTGCCAGCAGTACGGCAGGGTCTGGAAACACCATATATTTT
>TRBD1|-|TRBV6-4|TRBJ2-2|15
CASRTDRVLTGELFF
TGTGCCAGCAGGACGGACAGGGTTCTCACCGGGGAGCTGTTTTTT
>-|once|TRBV27|TRBJ1-2|13
CASSFTGYYGYTF
TGTGCCAGCAGTTTTACAGGGTACTATGGCTACACCTTC
>TRBD2|-|TRBV6-5|TRBJ2-3|16
CASSYSPSGRGDTQYF
TGTGCCAGCAGTTACTCCCCTAGCGGGAGGGGAGATACGCAGTATTTT
>-|once|TRBV10-3|TRBJ2-1|13
CAIRTRNYNEQFF
TGTGCCATTCGAACTAGAAACTACAATGAGCAGTTCTTC
>TRBD1|-|TRBV6-1|TRBJ1-5|13
CASSVQGDQPQHF
TGTGCCAGCAGCGTCCAGGGGGATCAGCCCCAGCATTTT